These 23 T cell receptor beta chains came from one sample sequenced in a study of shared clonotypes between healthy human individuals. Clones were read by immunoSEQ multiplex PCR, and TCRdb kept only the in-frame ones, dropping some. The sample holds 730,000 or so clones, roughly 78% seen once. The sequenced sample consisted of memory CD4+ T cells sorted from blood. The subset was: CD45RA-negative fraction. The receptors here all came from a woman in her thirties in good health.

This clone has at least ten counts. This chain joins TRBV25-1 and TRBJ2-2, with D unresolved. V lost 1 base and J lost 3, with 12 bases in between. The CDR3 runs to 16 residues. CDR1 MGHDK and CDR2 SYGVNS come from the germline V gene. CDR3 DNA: TGTGCCAGCAGTGAATCAGGTACTACCTACACCGGGGAGCTGTTTTTT. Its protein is CASSESGTTYTGELFF.

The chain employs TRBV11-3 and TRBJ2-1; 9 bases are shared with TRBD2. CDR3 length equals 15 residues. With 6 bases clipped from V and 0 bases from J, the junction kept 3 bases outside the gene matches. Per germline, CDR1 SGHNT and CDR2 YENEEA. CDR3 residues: CASSFSGGSYNEQFF. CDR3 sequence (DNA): TGTGCCAGCAGTTTTAGCGGGGGCTCCTACAATGAGCAGTTCTTC.

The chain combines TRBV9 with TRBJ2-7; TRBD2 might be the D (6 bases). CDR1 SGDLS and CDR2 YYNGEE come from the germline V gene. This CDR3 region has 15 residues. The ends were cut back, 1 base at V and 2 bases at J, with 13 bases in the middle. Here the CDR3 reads CASSVRGGATYEQYF. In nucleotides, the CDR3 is TGTGCCAGCAGCGTACGGGGCGGGGCCACCTACGAGCAGTACTTC.

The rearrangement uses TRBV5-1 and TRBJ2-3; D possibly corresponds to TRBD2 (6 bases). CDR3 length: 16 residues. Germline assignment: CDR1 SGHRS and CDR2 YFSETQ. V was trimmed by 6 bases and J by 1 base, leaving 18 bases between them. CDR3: CASTPSLGTRTDTQYF. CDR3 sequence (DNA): TGCGCCAGCACCCCGAGCCTTGGGACTCGCACAGATACGCAGTATTTT.

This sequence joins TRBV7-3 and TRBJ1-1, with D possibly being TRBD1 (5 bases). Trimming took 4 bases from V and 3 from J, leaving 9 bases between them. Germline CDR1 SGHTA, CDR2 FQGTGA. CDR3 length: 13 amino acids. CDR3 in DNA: TGTGCCAGCAGCTGGGGGGTGGACACTGAAGCTTTCTTT. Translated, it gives CASSWGVDTEAFF.

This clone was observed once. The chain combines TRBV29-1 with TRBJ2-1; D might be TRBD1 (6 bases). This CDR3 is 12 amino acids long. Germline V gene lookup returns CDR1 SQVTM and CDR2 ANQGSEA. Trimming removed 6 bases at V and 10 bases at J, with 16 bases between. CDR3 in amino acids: CSVPRGIGEQFF. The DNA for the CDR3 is TGCAGCGTCCCGAGGGGGATTGGGGAGCAGTTCTTC.

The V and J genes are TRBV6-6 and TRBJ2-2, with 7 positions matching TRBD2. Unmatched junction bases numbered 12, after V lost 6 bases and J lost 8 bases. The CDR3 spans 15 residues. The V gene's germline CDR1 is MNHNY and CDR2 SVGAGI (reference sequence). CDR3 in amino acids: CASRFSGEGEGELFF. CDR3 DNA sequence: TGTGCCAGCAGGTTCTCCGGGGAGGGAGAAGGGGAGCTGTTTTTT.

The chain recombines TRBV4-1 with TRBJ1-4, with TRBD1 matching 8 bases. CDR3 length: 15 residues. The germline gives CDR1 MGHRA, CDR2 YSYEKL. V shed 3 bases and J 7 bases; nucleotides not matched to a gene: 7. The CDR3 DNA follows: TGCGCCAGCAGCCAGTACTCAGGGGGCGGTGAAAAACTGTTTTTT. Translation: CASSQYSGGGEKLFF.

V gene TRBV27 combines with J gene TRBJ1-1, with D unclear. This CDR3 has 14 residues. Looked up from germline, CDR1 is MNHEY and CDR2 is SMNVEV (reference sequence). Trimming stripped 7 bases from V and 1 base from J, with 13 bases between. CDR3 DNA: TGTGCCAGCACTTCTGGATATAAGAACACTGAAGCTTTCTTT. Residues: CASTSGYKNTEAFF.

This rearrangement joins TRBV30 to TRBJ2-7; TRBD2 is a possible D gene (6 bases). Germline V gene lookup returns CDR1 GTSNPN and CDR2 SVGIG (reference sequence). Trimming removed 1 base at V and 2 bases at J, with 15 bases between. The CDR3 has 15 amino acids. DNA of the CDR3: TGTGCCTGGAGTGCGGGACTCGTCGGGACCTACGAGCAGTACTTC. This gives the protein CAWSAGLVGTYEQYF.

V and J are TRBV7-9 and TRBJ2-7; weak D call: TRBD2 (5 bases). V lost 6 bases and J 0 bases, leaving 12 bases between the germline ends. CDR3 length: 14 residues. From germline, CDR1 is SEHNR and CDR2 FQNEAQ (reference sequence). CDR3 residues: CASSERGGSYEQYF. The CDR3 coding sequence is TGTGCCAGCAGTGAACGGGGTGGCTCCTACGAGCAGTACTTC.

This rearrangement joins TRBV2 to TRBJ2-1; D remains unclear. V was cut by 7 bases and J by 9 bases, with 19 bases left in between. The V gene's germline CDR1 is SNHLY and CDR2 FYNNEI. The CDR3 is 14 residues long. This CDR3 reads CASKIAPSGGEQFF. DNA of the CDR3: TGTGCCAGCAAAATCGCCCCCTCGGGTGGTGAGCAGTTCTTC.

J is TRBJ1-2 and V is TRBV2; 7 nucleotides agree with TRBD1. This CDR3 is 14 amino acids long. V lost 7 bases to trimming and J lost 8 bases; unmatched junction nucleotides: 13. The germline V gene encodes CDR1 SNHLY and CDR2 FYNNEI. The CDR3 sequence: CASMFPAQGWGYTF. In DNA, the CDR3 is TGTGCCAGCATGTTCCCCGCACAGGGGTGGGGCTACACCTTC.

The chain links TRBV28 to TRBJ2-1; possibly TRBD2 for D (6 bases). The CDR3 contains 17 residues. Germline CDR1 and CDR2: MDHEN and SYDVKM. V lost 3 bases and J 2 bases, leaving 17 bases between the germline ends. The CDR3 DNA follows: TGTGCCAGCAGTTTGGCCGGCCGGCGGGAACCCTACAATGAGCAGTTCTTC. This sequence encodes CASSLAGRREPYNEQFF.

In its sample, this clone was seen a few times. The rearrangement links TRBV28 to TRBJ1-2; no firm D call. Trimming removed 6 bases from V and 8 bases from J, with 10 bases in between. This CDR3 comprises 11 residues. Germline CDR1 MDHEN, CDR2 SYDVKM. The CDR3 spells CASRLLSGYTF. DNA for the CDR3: TGTGCCAGCAGACTTCTCTCCGGCTACACCTTC.

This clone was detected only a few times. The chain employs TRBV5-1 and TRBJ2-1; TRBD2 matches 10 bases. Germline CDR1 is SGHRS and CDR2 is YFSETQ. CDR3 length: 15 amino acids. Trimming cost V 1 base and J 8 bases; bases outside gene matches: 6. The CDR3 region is CASSLRSSGSYEQFF. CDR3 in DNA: TGCGCCAGCAGCTTGAGGTCTAGCGGGAGTTATGAGCAGTTCTTC.

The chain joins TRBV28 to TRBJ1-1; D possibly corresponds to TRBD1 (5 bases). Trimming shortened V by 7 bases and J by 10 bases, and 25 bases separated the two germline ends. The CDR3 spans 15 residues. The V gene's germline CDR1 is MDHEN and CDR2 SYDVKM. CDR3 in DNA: TGTGCCAGCACCGGTACCTCTACCGGGACGGTGGGAGCTTTCTTT. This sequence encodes CASTGTSTGTVGAFF.

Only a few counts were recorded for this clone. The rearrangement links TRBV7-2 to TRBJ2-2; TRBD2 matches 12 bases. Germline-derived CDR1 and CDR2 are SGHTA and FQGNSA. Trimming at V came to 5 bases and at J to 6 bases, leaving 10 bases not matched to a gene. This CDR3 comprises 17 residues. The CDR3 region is CASSPLAGGHTPGELFF. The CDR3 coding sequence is TGTGCCAGCAGCCCCCTAGCGGGAGGGCATACCCCCGGGGAGCTGTTTTTT.

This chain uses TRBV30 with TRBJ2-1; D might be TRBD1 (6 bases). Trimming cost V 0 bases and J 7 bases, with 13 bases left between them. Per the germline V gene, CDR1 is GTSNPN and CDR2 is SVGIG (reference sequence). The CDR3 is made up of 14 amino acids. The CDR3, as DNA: TGTGCCTGGAGTGTACTTGAGGGGGTGAATGAGCAGTTCTTC. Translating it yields CAWSVLEGVNEQFF.

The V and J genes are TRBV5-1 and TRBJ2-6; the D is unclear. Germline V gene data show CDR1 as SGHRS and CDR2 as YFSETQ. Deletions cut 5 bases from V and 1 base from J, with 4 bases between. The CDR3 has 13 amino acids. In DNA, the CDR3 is TGCGCCAGCAGACAGTCTGGGGCCAACGTCCTGACTTTC. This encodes CASRQSGANVLTF.

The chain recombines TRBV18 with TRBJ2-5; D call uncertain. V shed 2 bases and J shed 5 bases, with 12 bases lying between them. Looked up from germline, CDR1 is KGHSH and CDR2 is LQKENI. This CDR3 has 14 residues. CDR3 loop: CASSPRVGPETQYF. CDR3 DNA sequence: TGTGCCAGCTCACCAAGGGTAGGGCCGGAGACCCAGTACTTC.

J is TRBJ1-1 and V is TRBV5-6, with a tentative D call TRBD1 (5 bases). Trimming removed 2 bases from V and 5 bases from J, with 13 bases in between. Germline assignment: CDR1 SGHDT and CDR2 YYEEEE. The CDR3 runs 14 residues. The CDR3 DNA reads TGTGCCAGCAGCTTCAAGTCCAGGGCTACTGAAGCTTTCTTT. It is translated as CASSFKSRATEAFF. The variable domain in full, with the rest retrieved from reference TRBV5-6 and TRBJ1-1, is DAGVTQSPTHLIKTRGQQVTLRCSPKSGHDTVSWYQQALGQGPQFIFQYYEEEERQRGNFPDRFSGHQFPNYSSELNVNALLLGDSALYLCASSFKSRATEAFFGQGTRLTVV.

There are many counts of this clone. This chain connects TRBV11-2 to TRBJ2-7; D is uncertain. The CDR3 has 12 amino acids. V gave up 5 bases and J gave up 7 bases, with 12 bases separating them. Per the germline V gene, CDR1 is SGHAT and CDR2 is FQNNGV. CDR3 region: CASSPYIEEQYF. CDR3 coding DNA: TGTGCCAGCAGCCCCTACATTGAGGAGCAGTACTTC.